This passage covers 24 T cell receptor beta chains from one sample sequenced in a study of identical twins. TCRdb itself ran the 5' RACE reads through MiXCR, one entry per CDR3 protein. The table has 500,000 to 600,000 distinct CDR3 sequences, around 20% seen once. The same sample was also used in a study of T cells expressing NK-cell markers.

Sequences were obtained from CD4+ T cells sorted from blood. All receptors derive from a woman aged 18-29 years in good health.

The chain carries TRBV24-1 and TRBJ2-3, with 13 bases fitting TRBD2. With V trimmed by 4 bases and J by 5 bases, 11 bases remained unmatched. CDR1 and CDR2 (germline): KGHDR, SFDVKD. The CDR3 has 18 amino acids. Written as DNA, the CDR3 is TGTGCCACCAGTGAAGGAAAAGGACTAGCGGGGGCTGGAGATACGCAGTATTTT. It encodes CATSEGKGLAGAGDTQYF.

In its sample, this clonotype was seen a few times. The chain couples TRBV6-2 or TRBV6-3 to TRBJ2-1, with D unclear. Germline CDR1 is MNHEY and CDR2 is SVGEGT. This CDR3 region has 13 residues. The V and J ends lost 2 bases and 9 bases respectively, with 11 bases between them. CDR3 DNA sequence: TGTGCCAGCAGTTACGGCTCTCCCTTTGAGCAGTTCTTC. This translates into CASSYGSPFEQFF.

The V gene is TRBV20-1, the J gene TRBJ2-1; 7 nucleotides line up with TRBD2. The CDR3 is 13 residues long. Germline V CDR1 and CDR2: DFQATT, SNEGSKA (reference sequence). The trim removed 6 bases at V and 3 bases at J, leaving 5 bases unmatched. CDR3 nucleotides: TGCAGTGCCCCGTGGACTAGCTACAATGAGCAGTTCTTC. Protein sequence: CSAPWTSYNEQFF.

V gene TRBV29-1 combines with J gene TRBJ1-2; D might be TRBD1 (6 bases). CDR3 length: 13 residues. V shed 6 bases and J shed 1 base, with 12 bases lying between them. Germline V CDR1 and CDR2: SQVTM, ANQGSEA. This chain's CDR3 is CSVATGNNYGYTF. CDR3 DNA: TGCAGCGTAGCTACAGGGAATAACTATGGCTACACCTTC. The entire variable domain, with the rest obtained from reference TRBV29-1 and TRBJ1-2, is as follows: SAVISQKPSRDICQRGTSLTIQCQVDSQVTMMFWYRQQPGQSLTLIATANQGSEATYESGFVIDKFPISRPNLTFSTLTVSNMSPEDSSIYLCSVATGNNYGYTFGSGTRLTVV.

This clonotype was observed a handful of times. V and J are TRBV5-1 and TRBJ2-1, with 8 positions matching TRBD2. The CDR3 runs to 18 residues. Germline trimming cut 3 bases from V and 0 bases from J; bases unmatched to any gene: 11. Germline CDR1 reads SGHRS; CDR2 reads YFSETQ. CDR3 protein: CASSSSSGRTHSYNEQFF. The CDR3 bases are TGCGCCAGCAGCTCGTCTAGCGGGCGCACCCACTCCTACAATGAGCAGTTCTTC.

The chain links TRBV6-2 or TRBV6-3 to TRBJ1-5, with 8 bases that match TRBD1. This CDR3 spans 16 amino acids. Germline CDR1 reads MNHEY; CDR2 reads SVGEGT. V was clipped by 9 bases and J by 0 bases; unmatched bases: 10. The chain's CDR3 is CASTGGASYSNQPQHF. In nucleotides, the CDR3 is TGTGCCAGTACAGGGGGGGCCTCGTATAGCAATCAGCCCCAGCATTTT.

The CDR3 DNA sequence: TGCGCCAGCAGCCTCATAGCGGGGATGGCCTACGAGCAGTACTTC. It translates to CASSLIAGMAYEQYF. The V gene is TRBV4-1, the J gene TRBJ2-7, with 8 positions matching TRBD2. The length of the CDR3 is 15 residues. The V segment lost 4 bases and the J segment 2 bases; nucleotides outside the gene matches: 7. Germline-derived CDR1 and CDR2 are MGHRA and YSYEKL.

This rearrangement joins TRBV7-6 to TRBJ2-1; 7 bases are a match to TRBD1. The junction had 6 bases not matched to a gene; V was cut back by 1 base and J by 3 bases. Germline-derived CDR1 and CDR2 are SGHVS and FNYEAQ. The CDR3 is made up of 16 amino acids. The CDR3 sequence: CASSLEGAPRYNEQFF. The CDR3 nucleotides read TGTGCCAGCAGCTTAGAGGGGGCCCCACGCTACAATGAGCAGTTCTTC.

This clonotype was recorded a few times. The CDR3 nucleotides are TGCGCCAGCAGCTTGCAGACTAGCGGGACTAATGAGCAGTTCTTC. Protein sequence: CASSLQTSGTNEQFF. This chain links TRBV5-1 with TRBJ2-1; 11 bases line up with TRBD2. CDR3 length: 15 amino acids. Germline CDR1 and CDR2: SGHRS and YFSETQ. V was clipped by 1 base and J by 7 bases; unmatched bases: 4.

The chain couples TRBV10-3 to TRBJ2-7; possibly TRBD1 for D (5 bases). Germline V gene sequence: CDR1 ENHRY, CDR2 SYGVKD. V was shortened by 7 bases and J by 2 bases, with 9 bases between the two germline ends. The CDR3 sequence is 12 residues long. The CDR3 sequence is CAIKAGPYEQYF. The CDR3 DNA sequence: TGTGCCATCAAGGCAGGGCCCTACGAGCAGTACTTC.

The CDR3 loop reads CSAPGTRTDTQYF. The CDR3 DNA sequence: TGCAGTGCCCCCGGGACTAGAACAGATACGCAGTATTTT. The chain joins TRBV20-1 to TRBJ2-3; the match to TRBD2 covers 8 bases. Germline CDR1 reads DFQATT; CDR2 reads SNEGSKA (reference sequence). The CDR3 consists of 13 residues. The J segment lost 3 bases and the V segment lost 6 bases, leaving 5 bases of the junction unmatched.

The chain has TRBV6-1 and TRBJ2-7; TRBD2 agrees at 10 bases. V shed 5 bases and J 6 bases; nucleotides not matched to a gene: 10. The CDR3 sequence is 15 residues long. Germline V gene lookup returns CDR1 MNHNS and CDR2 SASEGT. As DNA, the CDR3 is TGTGCCAGCAGTCCTCCGGGACTAGCGTCCCTCGAGCAGTACTTC. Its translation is CASSPPGLASLEQYF.

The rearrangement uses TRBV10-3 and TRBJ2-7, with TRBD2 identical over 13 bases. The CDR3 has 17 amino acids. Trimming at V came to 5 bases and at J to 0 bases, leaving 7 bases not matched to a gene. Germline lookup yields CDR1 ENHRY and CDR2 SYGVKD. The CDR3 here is CAISRLAGGQSSYEQYF. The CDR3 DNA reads TGTGCCATCAGTAGACTAGCGGGAGGACAGAGCTCCTACGAGCAGTACTTC.

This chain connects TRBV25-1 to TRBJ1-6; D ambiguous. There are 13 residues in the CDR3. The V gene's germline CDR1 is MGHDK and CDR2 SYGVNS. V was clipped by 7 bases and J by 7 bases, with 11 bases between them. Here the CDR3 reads CASKVTGNSPLHF. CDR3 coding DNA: TGTGCCAGCAAGGTAACGGGGAATTCACCCCTCCACTTT.

The DNA of the CDR3 is TGTGCCAGCAGTGGCGAAGGACTAGCGGGAGAGGAGCAGTTCTTC. Amino acids: CASSGEGLAGEEQFF. The chain links TRBV6-2 or TRBV6-3 to TRBJ2-1; 13 positions match TRBD2. The CDR3 is 15 amino acids. The trim removed 5 bases at V and 10 bases at J, leaving 8 bases unmatched. Germline values: CDR1 MNHEY, CDR2 SVGEGT.

The CDR3 is CASSPGWGPTGELFF. The CDR3 bases are TGTGCCAGCAGCCCTGGGTGGGGGCCAACCGGGGAGCTGTTTTTT. The genes are TRBV12-3 or TRBV12-4 and TRBJ2-2, with D perhaps matching TRBD1 (6 bases). V dropped 6 bases and J dropped 5 bases, with 16 bases sitting between them. The CDR3 loop spans 15 amino acids.

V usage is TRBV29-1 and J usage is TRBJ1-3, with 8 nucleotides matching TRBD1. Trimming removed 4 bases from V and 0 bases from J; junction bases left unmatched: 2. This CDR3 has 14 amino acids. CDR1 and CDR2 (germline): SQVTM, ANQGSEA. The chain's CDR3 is CSVAGTGSGNTIYF. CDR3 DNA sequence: TGCAGCGTTGCAGGGACAGGCTCTGGAAACACCATATATTTT. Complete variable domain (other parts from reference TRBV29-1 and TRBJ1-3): SAVISQKPSRDICQRGTSLTIQCQVDSQVTMMFWYRQQPGQSLTLIATANQGSEATYESGFVIDKFPISRPNLTFSTLTVSNMSPEDSSIYLCSVAGTGSGNTIYFGEGSWLTVV.

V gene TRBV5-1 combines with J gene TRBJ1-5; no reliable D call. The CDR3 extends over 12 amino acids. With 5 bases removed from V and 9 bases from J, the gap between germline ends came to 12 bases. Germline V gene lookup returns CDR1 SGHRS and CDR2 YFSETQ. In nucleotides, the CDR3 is TGCGCCAGCAGGACCAACGGCGGGCCCCAGCATTTT. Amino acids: CASRTNGGPQHF.

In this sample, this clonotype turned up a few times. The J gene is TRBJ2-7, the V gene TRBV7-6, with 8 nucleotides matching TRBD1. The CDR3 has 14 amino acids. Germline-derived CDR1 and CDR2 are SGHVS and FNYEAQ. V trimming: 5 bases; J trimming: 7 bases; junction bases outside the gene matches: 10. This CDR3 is CASSQGQATWEQYF. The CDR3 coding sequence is TGTGCCAGCAGCCAGGGACAGGCGACGTGGGAGCAGTACTTC.

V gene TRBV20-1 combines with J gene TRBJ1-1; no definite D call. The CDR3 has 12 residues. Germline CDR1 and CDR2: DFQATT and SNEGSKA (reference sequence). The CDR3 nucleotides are TGCAGAATCCACGGAGGTAGCACTGAAGCTTTCTTT. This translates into CRIHGGSTEAFF.

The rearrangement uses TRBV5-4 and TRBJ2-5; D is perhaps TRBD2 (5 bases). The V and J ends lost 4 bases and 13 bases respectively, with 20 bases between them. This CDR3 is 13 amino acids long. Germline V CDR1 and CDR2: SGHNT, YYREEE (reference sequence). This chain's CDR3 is CASSIDRVAGGYF. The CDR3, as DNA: TGTGCCAGCAGCATAGATAGGGTGGCCGGAGGGTACTTC. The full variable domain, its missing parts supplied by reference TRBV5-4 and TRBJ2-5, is ETGVTQSPTHLIKTRGQQVTLRCSSQSGHNTVSWYQQALGQGPQFIFQYYREEENGRGNFPPRFSGLQFPNYSSELNVNALELDDSALYLCASSIDRVAGGYFGPGTRLLVL.

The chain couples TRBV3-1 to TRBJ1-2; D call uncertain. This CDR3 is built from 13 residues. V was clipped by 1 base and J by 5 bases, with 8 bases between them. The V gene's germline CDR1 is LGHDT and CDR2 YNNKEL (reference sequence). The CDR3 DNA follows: TGTGCCAGCAGCCAAGTGCATGGGTATGGCTACACCTTC. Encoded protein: CASSQVHGYGYTF.

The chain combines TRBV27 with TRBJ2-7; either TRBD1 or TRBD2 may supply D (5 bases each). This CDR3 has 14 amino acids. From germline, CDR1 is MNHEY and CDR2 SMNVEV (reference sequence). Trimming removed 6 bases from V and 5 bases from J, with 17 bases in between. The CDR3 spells CASSSHLGTHEQYF. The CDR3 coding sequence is TGTGCCAGCAGCTCTCATCTCGGGACCCACGAGCAGTACTTC.

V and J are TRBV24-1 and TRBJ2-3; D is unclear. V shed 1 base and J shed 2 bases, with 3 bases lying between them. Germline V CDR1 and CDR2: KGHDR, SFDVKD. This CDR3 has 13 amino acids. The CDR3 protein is CATSDFNTDTQYF. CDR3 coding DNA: TGTGCCACCAGTGATTTTAACACAGATACGCAGTATTTT.